This TCR beta chain stems from a study of cytomegalovirus exposure and HLA in healthy donors. About the research overall: In an early release, HLA-typed donors contributed 75 million to 85 million unique TCR sequences. Of all 370 or so donors who were genotyped, 81% belonged to the Caucasian-associated ancestry cluster. Study-level results: As immune exposure information, only CMV serostatus was available.

With 60 Vbeta and 13 Jbeta primers, the PCR was carried out. Clones were sequenced by immunoSEQ multiplex PCR, and TCRdb holds only the in-frame ones, with some missing. The sample contains some 97,000 clones, roughly 77% of which appear only once. The sample holds a few counts of this clone. Its antigen is undetermined. This CDR3 is built from 13 residues. V was shortened by 3 bases and J by 2 bases, with 9 bases between the two germline ends. Looked up from germline, CDR1 is SGHDT and CDR2 is YYEEEE. The chain carries TRBV5-6 and TRBJ2-7; D unresolved. The TCR comes from a woman between 50 and 59 years old in good health and CMV-seropositive. Source material: PBMCs. The CDR3 DNA reads as TGTGCCAGCAGCTCCGACACCACCTACGAGCAGTACTTC. It specifies CASSSDTTYEQYF. The whole variable domain, remainder taken from reference TRBV5-6 and TRBJ2-7, is DAGVTQSPTHLIKTRGQQVTLRCSPKSGHDTVSWYQQALGQGPQFIFQYYEEEERQRGNFPDRFSGHQFPNYSSELNVNALLLGDSALYLCASSSDTTYEQYFGPGTRLTVT.